Below, 28 T cell receptor beta chains from the same sample are listed, as sequenced in a study of blood T cell repertoires in COVID-19 (dated by TCRdb to 2020 to 2022). To prepare the library, the immunoSEQ multiplex PCR assay was applied. The table comes from immuneACCESS by way of TCRdb, which keeps in-frame sequences with V and J called. Part of the clones is missing from these tables; in studies checked, under half for an unresolved V gene and the rest for unknown reasons. This sample is represented by 70,000 or so clones; 82% of them were singletons. Clones ranked in the top ten supply under 20% of the sample. Sample: peripheral blood. The receptors were sampled from a human donor in a cohort sampled during active COVID-19.

This clone was found once. The chain combines TRBV2 with TRBJ2-7; no firm D call. The V gene lost 7 bases and the J gene lost 0 bases, with 13 bases spanning the gap. Per germline, CDR1 SNHLY and CDR2 FYNNEI. The CDR3 runs 14 residues. DNA for the CDR3: TGTGCCAGCAAGTTAGAATTTAGCTCCTACGAGCAGTACTTC. It codes for CASKLEFSSYEQYF.

The rearrangement links TRBV19 to TRBJ2-4; TRBD2 matches at 8 bases. This CDR3 contains 16 residues. V gave up 5 bases and J gave up 0 bases; unmatched junction bases: 6. Per the germline V gene, CDR1 is LNHDA and CDR2 is SQIVND (reference sequence). The CDR3, as DNA: TGTGCCAGTAGTCTAAGCGGGGGACTAGCCAAAAACATTCAGTACTTC. It is translated as CASSLSGGLAKNIQYF.

The V gene is TRBV5-1, the J gene TRBJ1-3; D gene ambiguous. CDR3 length: 16 residues. Deletions cut 2 bases from V and 0 bases from J, with 12 bases between. The V gene's germline CDR1 is SGHRS and CDR2 YFSETQ. CDR3 protein: CASSFDTVSSGNTIYF. DNA for the CDR3: TGCGCCAGCAGCTTTGACACCGTTAGCTCTGGAAACACCATATATTTT.

V is TRBV6-1 and J is TRBJ1-5, with D unresolved. The length of the CDR3 is 15 residues. The V and J ends lost 3 bases and 1 base respectively, with 10 bases between them. Germline lookup yields CDR1 MNHNS and CDR2 SASEGT. CDR3 bases: TGTGCCAGCAGTGACAGTCAGTGGAGCAATCAGCCCCAGCATTTT. The encoded protein is CASSDSQWSNQPQHF.

This clone was observed a handful of times. The chain combines TRBV24-1 with TRBJ2-2; 8 nucleotides agree with TRBD1. This CDR3 contains 17 residues. The V gene end was trimmed by 3 bases and the J gene end by 7 bases; junction bases not matched to a gene: 12. CDR1 is KGHDR, CDR2 SFDVKD, per germline. The DNA for the CDR3 is TGTGCCACCAGTGATCACGGACAGGGTCGATTGGGCGGGGAGCTGTTTTTT. Protein: CATSDHGQGRLGGELFF.

The chain employs TRBV5-1 and TRBJ2-7, with D uncertain. The CDR3 is made up of 14 amino acids. Germline V gene data show CDR1 as SGHRS and CDR2 as YFSETQ. V gave up 0 bases and J gave up 3 bases, with 10 bases separating them. This CDR3 is CASSLVVSGYEQYF. CDR3 sequence (DNA): TGCGCCAGCAGCTTGGTTGTCTCCGGCTACGAGCAGTACTTC.

This chain uses TRBV6-1 with TRBJ1-5; tentative D call: TRBD1 (6 bases). There are 15 residues in the CDR3. Trimming cost V 0 bases and J 7 bases, with 13 bases left between them. The V gene's germline CDR1 is MNHNS and CDR2 SASEGT. CDR3 in amino acids: CASSEALTGTQPQHF. In nucleotides, the CDR3 is TGTGCCAGCAGTGAAGCGCTTACAGGGACACAGCCCCAGCATTTT.

The rearrangement uses TRBV12-3 or TRBV12-4 and TRBJ1-4, with unresolved D. V was pared by 3 bases and J by 8 bases, with 10 bases between. CDR3 size: 13 residues. The CDR3 is CASSFSQKEKLFF. CDR3 bases: TGTGCCAGCAGTTTTAGTCAAAAGGAAAAACTGTTTTTT.

This clone was seen a handful of times. The chain carries TRBV5-1 and TRBJ2-7; 8 bases are shared with TRBD1. After removal of 0 bases from V and 0 bases from J, the junction contained 5 bases not matched to a gene. The CDR3 totals 16 residues. Germline loops: CDR1 SGHRS, CDR2 YFSETQ. As DNA, the CDR3 is TGCGCCAGCAGCTTGGAGGGACAGGACTACTCCTACGAGCAGTACTTC. Its protein is CASSLEGQDYSYEQYF.

V and J are TRBV7-2 and TRBJ2-4; 10 nucleotides match TRBD1. V was pared by 1 base and J by 4 bases, with 13 bases of the junction left unmatched. Germline lookup yields CDR1 SGHTA and CDR2 FQGNSA. CDR3 length: 19 residues. The CDR3 here is CASSLGAVGTGEVKNIQYF. The CDR3 DNA sequence: TGTGCCAGCAGCTTAGGGGCGGTGGGGACAGGGGAGGTGAAAAACATTCAGTACTTC.

This CDR3 reads CASSWPRTGGNTGELFF. The DNA for the CDR3 is TGCGCCAGCAGCTGGCCCCGGACAGGGGGGAACACCGGGGAGCTGTTTTTT. The chain links TRBV5-1 to TRBJ2-2; 10 nucleotides agree with TRBD1. The CDR3 runs to 17 residues. The V and J ends lost 3 bases and 1 base, in that order; junction bases with no gene match: 6. Per the germline V gene, CDR1 is SGHRS and CDR2 is YFSETQ.

This chain joins TRBV7-3 and TRBJ2-7, with 9 bases lining up with TRBD2. Germline V gene data show CDR1 as SGHTA and CDR2 as FQGTGA. The CDR3 consists of 15 residues. V lost 6 bases and J lost 1; bases outside the gene matches: 7. CDR3 DNA sequence: TGTGCCAGCAGTTACGCGGGGGGGCCATCCTACGAGCAGTACTTC. It yields the protein CASSYAGGPSYEQYF.

V gene TRBV6-5 combines with J gene TRBJ1-4; D possibly corresponds to TRBD1 (5 bases). The germline gives CDR1 MNHEY, CDR2 SVGAGI. Trimming took 8 bases from V and 4 from J, leaving 17 bases between them. The CDR3 spans 15 residues. CDR3 residues: CASCSRDSGNEKLFF. CDR3 coding DNA: TGTGCCAGCTGCTCTCGGGACTCGGGTAATGAAAAACTGTTTTTT.

This chain uses TRBV5-4 with TRBJ1-2; TRBD1 aligns across 8 bases. In germline, CDR1 is SGHNT, CDR2 YYREEE (reference sequence). The CDR3 is 14 amino acids. V lost 4 bases and J lost 8; bases outside the gene matches: 10. The CDR3 loop is CASSPQGASGGYTF. CDR3 in DNA: TGTGCCAGCAGCCCCCAGGGGGCTTCTGGGGGCTACACCTTC.

The rearrangement uses TRBV6-5 and TRBJ2-7, with 11 bases matching TRBD1. CDR3 length: 16 amino acids. Looked up from germline, CDR1 is MNHEY and CDR2 is SVGAGI. V lost 0 bases and J lost 10; bases outside the gene matches: 11. The CDR3 DNA is TGTGCCAGCAGTTACTCTAGGAGTCCGGGACAGGGGGAACAGTACTTC. Amino acid sequence: CASSYSRSPGQGEQYF.

Only a few counts were recorded for this clone. The genes are TRBV5-4 and TRBJ1-6; 10 bases agree with TRBD1. Germline lookup yields CDR1 SGHNT and CDR2 YYREEE (reference sequence). With 4 bases clipped from V and 10 bases from J, the junction kept 8 bases outside the gene matches. The length of the CDR3 is 15 residues. CDR3 loop: CASSTPGQGNSPLHF. The CDR3 region has the DNA TGTGCCAGCAGCACTCCGGGACAGGGGAACTCACCCCTCCACTTT.

J is TRBJ2-6 and V is TRBV2, with D possibly matching TRBD2 (5 bases). Germline CDR1 reads SNHLY; CDR2 reads FYNNEI. V lost 7 bases to trimming and J lost 0 bases, with 22 bases between them. This CDR3 is 19 amino acids long. CDR3 DNA: TGTGCCAGCACCACCCCCGGGGATTCATCCAGCTCTGGGGCCAACGTCCTGACTTTC. Amino acid sequence: CASTTPGDSSSSGANVLTF. Full variable domain (rest looked up from reference TRBV2 and TRBJ2-6): EPEVTQTPSHQVTQMGQEVILRCVPISNHLYFYWYRQILGQKVEFLVSFYNNEISEKSEIFDDQFSVERPDGSNFTLKIRSTKLEDSAMYFCASTTPGDSSSSGANVLTFGAGSRLTVL.

This CDR3 is CAAWQGEAFF. The CDR3 bases are TGTGCCGCATGGCAGGGCGAAGCTTTCTTT. The chain recombines TRBV30 with TRBJ1-1, with D maybe TRBD1 (5 bases). This CDR3 is built from 10 residues. The V gene's germline CDR1 is GTSNPN and CDR2 SVGIG (reference sequence). V was trimmed by 8 bases and J by 8 bases, leaving 12 bases between them.

This chain connects TRBV7-2 to TRBJ2-1; 9 bases agree with TRBD2. CDR1 is SGHTA and CDR2 is FQGNSA in the germline V gene. Trimming cost V 1 base and J 4 bases; bases outside gene matches: 5. The CDR3 runs 16 residues. CDR3 nucleotide sequence: TGTGCCAGCAGCTTAGTTGGACTAGCGACTTACAATGAGCAGTTCTTC. Translated, it gives CASSLVGLATYNEQFF.

This CDR3 is CASSGQGGNYNEQFF. CDR3 bases: TGCGCCAGCAGCGGACAGGGTGGAAATTACAATGAGCAGTTCTTC. The V gene is TRBV5-1, the J gene TRBJ2-1, with 8 bases that match TRBD1. The CDR3 covers 15 residues. Germline CDR1 reads SGHRS; CDR2 reads YFSETQ. J gave up 4 bases and V 4 bases, and 7 bases lay outside the gene matches.

The chain uses TRBV2 and TRBJ1-1; D may be TRBD1 (6 bases). This CDR3 is built from 13 residues. Germline V gene data show CDR1 as SNHLY and CDR2 as FYNNEI. With 7 bases removed from V and 1 base from J, the gap between germline ends came to 10 bases. This CDR3 is CASTRDKNTEAFF. CDR3 nucleotides: TGTGCCAGCACCCGGGACAAGAACACTGAAGCTTTCTTT.

In DNA form, the CDR3 reads TGTGCCAGCAGCTTGACTAGCGGGGGGATAGATGAGCAGTTCTTC. Encoded protein: CASSLTSGGIDEQFF. The V call is TRBV5-4, the J call TRBJ2-1; 12 nucleotides agree with TRBD2. The V segment lost 1 base and the J segment 8 bases; nucleotides outside the gene matches: 4. Germline V CDR1 and CDR2: SGHNT, YYREEE (reference sequence). CDR3 length: 15 amino acids.

The CDR3 protein is CASSLQREDQPQHF. CDR3 nucleotides: TGTGCCAGCAGTCTGCAGCGGGAAGATCAGCCCCAGCATTTT. The rearrangement joins TRBV6-2 or TRBV6-3 to TRBJ1-5; D gene ambiguous. Trimming took 5 bases from V and 5 from J, leaving 13 bases between them. Germline values: CDR1 MNHEY, CDR2 SVGEGT. The CDR3 is made up of 14 amino acids.

The genes are TRBV5-6 and TRBJ2-3, with unresolved D. In germline, CDR1 is SGHDT, CDR2 YYEEEE. V was shortened by 6 bases and J by 1 base, with 9 bases between the two germline ends. The CDR3 runs to 13 residues. The CDR3 spells CASTPPRTDTQYF. DNA of the CDR3: TGTGCCAGCACTCCCCCCCGCACAGATACGCAGTATTTT.

The CDR3 here is CASSARLAVVETQYF. The CDR3 DNA is TGTGCCAGCAGCGCGCGGCTAGCGGTTGTAGAGACCCAGTACTTC. The V and J genes are TRBV5-5 and TRBJ2-5; 7 bases line up with TRBD2. The ends lost 4 bases at V and 4 bases at J; junction bases unmatched: 10. The CDR3 has 15 amino acids. Germline CDR1 SGHKS, CDR2 YYEKEE (reference sequence).

The genes are TRBV7-2 and TRBJ1-4; no reliable D call. With 5 bases removed from V and 11 bases from J, the gap between germline ends came to 18 bases. The CDR3 consists of 14 residues. CDR1 SGHTA and CDR2 FQGNSA come from the germline V gene. CDR3 residues: CASSPVLWEKKLFF. Here the CDR3 DNA reads TGTGCCAGCAGCCCCGTCCTTTGGGAGAAGAAACTGTTTTTT.

Only a few counts were recorded for this clone. V gene TRBV29-1 combines with J gene TRBJ1-1; D remains unclear. The CDR3 consists of 11 residues. The germline V gene encodes CDR1 SQVTM and CDR2 ANQGSEA. Trimming took 4 bases from V and 5 from J, leaving 8 bases between them. The CDR3 sequence: CSVGGRTEAFF. CDR3 bases: TGCAGCGTTGGAGGTAGGACTGAAGCTTTCTTT.

The V gene is TRBV28, the J gene TRBJ1-2; D is unclear. Looked up from germline, CDR1 is MDHEN and CDR2 is SYDVKM. This CDR3 is 12 amino acids long. The germline V and J ends were trimmed by 7 bases and 8 bases, with 14 bases remaining between them. The chain's CDR3 is CASTQVREGYTF. The CDR3 DNA follows: TGTGCCAGCACCCAAGTACGCGAGGGCTACACCTTC.